A single sample gave rise to the 27 T cell receptor beta chains below, sequenced in a study of T cell responses to AZD1222 COVID-19 vaccine. The method was immunoSEQ multiplex PCR; TCRdb's version includes in-frame clones alone and lacks a portion of them. The table records 100,000 to 120,000 clones, 89% of them present only once. The source material was peripheral blood, sampled on day 0 of MenACWY control vaccination. The receptors come from an adult in good health.

V and J are TRBV15 and TRBJ1-2, with TRBD1 matching 8 bases. V was pared by 0 bases and J by 4 bases, with 7 bases of the junction left unmatched. CDR1 LNHNV and CDR2 YYDKDF come from the germline V gene (reference sequence). The CDR3 is 16 amino acids. CDR3 nucleotides: TGTGCCACCAGCAGAGATCAGAGCGGGACAGGCTATGGCTACACCTTC. It encodes CATSRDQSGTGYGYTF.

The genes are TRBV6-1 and TRBJ2-7; D not resolved. Per germline, CDR1 MNHNS and CDR2 SASEGT. Deletions cut 3 bases from V and 2 bases from J, with 11 bases between. The CDR3 covers 14 residues. The CDR3 nucleotides read TGTGCCAGCAGTGACCCCGGCGGAACCTACGAGCAGTACTTC. Encoded protein: CASSDPGGTYEQYF.

This clone came up a few times. The genes are TRBV9 and TRBJ1-3; 7 nucleotides match TRBD1. This CDR3 contains 16 residues. J gave up 0 bases and V 2 bases, and 5 bases lay outside the gene matches. Germline CDR1 and CDR2: SGDLS and YYNGEE. The CDR3 coding sequence is TGTGCCAGCAGCGTCTCGGGACAGCTCTCTGGAAACACCATATATTTT. Translating it yields CASSVSGQLSGNTIYF.

The chain links TRBV20-1 to TRBJ1-6; 7 nucleotides agree with TRBD1. The CDR3 totals 14 residues. Germline V CDR1 and CDR2: DFQATT, SNEGSKA (reference sequence). The trim removed 3 bases at V and 7 bases at J, leaving 6 bases unmatched. The chain's CDR3 is CSASYGGQNSPLHF. The CDR3 region has the DNA TGCAGTGCTAGTTACGGGGGACAGAATTCACCCCTCCACTTT.

The rearrangement links TRBV6-5 to TRBJ1-5, with D possibly TRBD1 on 5 matching bases. Per germline, CDR1 MNHEY and CDR2 SVGAGI. The length of the CDR3 is 15 residues. The V end was cut by 7 bases, the J end by 4 bases, with 17 bases between. CDR3 sequence (DNA): TGTGCCAGCACCTCCGGGACGGCCCGTAATCAGCCCCAGCATTTT. Translating gives CASTSGTARNQPQHF.

This rearrangement joins TRBV5-6 to TRBJ2-1; no firm D call. CDR3 length: 11 residues. Trimming cost V 2 bases and J 6 bases, with 3 bases left between them. Germline CDR1 and CDR2: SGHDT and YYEEEE. The CDR3 spells CASSLGNEQFF. The CDR3 coding sequence is TGTGCCAGCAGCTTAGGCAATGAGCAGTTCTTC.

CDR3 protein: CASSYSSGDSTYGYTF. In nucleotides, the CDR3 is TGTGCCAGCAGTTACTCTAGTGGGGACAGCACATATGGCTACACCTTC. V is TRBV6-5 and J is TRBJ1-2, with 7 bases aligning to TRBD1. J gave up 5 bases and V 0 bases, and 9 bases lay outside the gene matches. CDR1 is MNHEY and CDR2 is SVGAGI in the germline V gene. There are 16 residues in the CDR3.

The chain uses TRBV5-1 and TRBJ1-2; D is possibly TRBD1 (6 bases). CDR1 SGHRS and CDR2 YFSETQ come from the germline V gene. This CDR3 spans 14 amino acids. The V end was cut by 4 bases, the J end by 5 bases, with 15 bases between. The CDR3 protein is CASSQGGTGYGYTF. Here the CDR3 DNA reads TGCGCCAGCAGCCAAGGGGGGACTGGGTATGGCTACACCTTC.

The chain uses TRBV4-1 and TRBJ2-6; a possible D gene is TRBD2 (6 bases). Germline V gene data show CDR1 as MGHRA and CDR2 as YSYEKL. V shed 0 bases and J shed 2 bases, with 17 bases lying between them. The CDR3 runs to 19 residues. This chain's CDR3 is CASSQEPGEGWAGANVLTF. CDR3 DNA sequence: TGCGCCAGCAGCCAAGAACCGGGGGAAGGCTGGGCTGGGGCCAACGTCCTGACTTTC.

The chain combines TRBV7-9 with TRBJ1-2; weak D call: TRBD1 (6 bases). Germline V gene data show CDR1 as SEHNR and CDR2 as FQNEAQ (reference sequence). Between the trimmed V and J ends, which lost 2 bases and 0 bases, there was a span of 22 bases. CDR3 length equals 19 residues. The CDR3 is CASSLPRGDRTLANYGYTF. The CDR3 DNA is TGTGCCAGCAGCTTACCCCGGGGTGACAGGACTTTAGCTAACTATGGCTACACCTTC.

This clone was observed a single time. The sample carries other DNA sequences with the same CDR3. The V and J genes are TRBV4-3 and TRBJ2-7; 7 bases are a match to TRBD2. The V gene end was trimmed by 1 base and the J gene end by 1 base; junction bases not matched to a gene: 1. Germline V CDR1 and CDR2: LGHNA, YSLEER. The CDR3 loop spans 14 amino acids. The CDR3 coding sequence is TGCGCCAGCAGCCAAGGCGGGGGATCCTACGAGCAGTACTTC. Residues: CASSQGGGSYEQYF.

The V and J genes are TRBV27 and TRBJ1-2; D ambiguous. The V gene lost 4 bases and the J gene lost 5 bases, with 11 bases spanning the gap. Germline V gene sequence: CDR1 MNHEY, CDR2 SMNVEV (reference sequence). This CDR3 is 13 amino acids long. The DNA for the CDR3 is TGTGCCAGCAGTTCCCCGACCGGGTATGGCTACACCTTC. Its translation is CASSSPTGYGYTF.

This rearrangement joins TRBV7-2 to TRBJ1-3; D is perhaps TRBD1 (6 bases). V shed 3 bases and J shed 0 bases, with 12 bases lying between them. Germline lookup yields CDR1 SGHTA and CDR2 FQGNSA. The CDR3 has 16 amino acids. In nucleotides, the CDR3 is TGTGCCAGCAGCTTGGACAGAGTATACTCTGGAAACACCATATATTTT. Amino acid sequence: CASSLDRVYSGNTIYF.

The chain is built from TRBV19 and TRBJ1-1, with unresolved D. The ends were cut back, 5 bases at V and 5 bases at J, with 18 bases in the middle. The CDR3 length is 15 residues. Germline assignment: CDR1 LNHDA and CDR2 SQIVND (reference sequence). The CDR3 DNA reads as TGTGCCAGTAGTCTCCAAGGAGTTCGTTGGACTGAAGCTTTCTTT. Its translation: CASSLQGVRWTEAFF.

The chain couples TRBV3-1 (or the pseudogene TRBV3-2) to TRBJ2-1; 13 nucleotides agree with TRBD2. Unmatched junction bases numbered 9, after V lost 4 bases and J lost 6 bases. The CDR3 consists of 17 residues. CDR1 and CDR2 (germline): LGHDT, YNNKEL (reference sequence). The CDR3 sequence: CASSLGAGTSGVNEQFF. For the CDR3, the DNA is TGTGCCAGCAGCCTCGGGGCCGGGACTAGCGGGGTCAATGAGCAGTTCTTC.

This rearrangement joins TRBV5-4 to TRBJ1-1; no reliable D call. Germline V lookup: CDR1 SGHNT, CDR2 YYREEE (reference sequence). The CDR3 has 13 residues. Deletions cut 2 bases from V and 1 base from J, with 6 bases between. The CDR3 region is CASSFFGNTEAFF. In nucleotides, the CDR3 is TGTGCCAGCAGCTTCTTCGGGAACACTGAAGCTTTCTTT.

The chain employs TRBV7-8 and TRBJ2-3; 11 nucleotides match TRBD2. The V and J ends lost 4 bases and 0 bases, in that order; junction bases with no gene match: 6. The germline CDR1 and CDR2 sequences are SGHVS and FQNEAQ. The CDR3 totals 17 residues. The CDR3 sequence: CASSSGLAGSSTDTQYF. CDR3 nucleotides: TGTGCCAGCAGCTCCGGACTAGCGGGCTCTAGCACAGATACGCAGTATTTT.

This chain connects TRBV18 to TRBJ2-7; TRBD1 aligns across 10 bases. CDR3 length: 17 amino acids. Per germline, CDR1 KGHSH and CDR2 LQKENI. V trimming: 6 bases; J trimming: 4 bases; junction bases outside the gene matches: 15. The CDR3: CASSRTSPGTGVYEQYF. CDR3 bases: TGTGCCAGCTCCCGCACATCACCCGGGACAGGGGTTTACGAGCAGTACTTC.

The chain has TRBV10-3 and TRBJ1-2; 7 nucleotides agree with TRBD1. This CDR3 is 12 amino acids long. The V gene's germline CDR1 is ENHRY and CDR2 SYGVKD. V gave up 9 bases and J gave up 7 bases; unmatched junction bases: 8. CDR3 region: CAMRQGDAGYTF. In DNA form, the CDR3 reads TGTGCCATGAGACAGGGTGATGCTGGCTACACCTTC.

The chain couples TRBV4-2 to TRBJ1-3; D unclear. CDR1 LGHNA and CDR2 YNFKEQ come from the germline V gene. V shed 3 bases and J shed 0 bases, with 6 bases lying between them. CDR3 size: 14 residues. The CDR3 sequence is CASSQYSSGNTIYF. CDR3 coding DNA: TGTGCCAGCAGCCAGTACAGCTCTGGAAACACCATATATTTT.

The chain recombines TRBV6-4 with TRBJ2-1, with D possibly called TRBD1 or TRBD2 (5 bases each). The CDR3 extends over 20 amino acids. V was trimmed by 0 bases and J by 2 bases, leaving 23 bases between them. Germline CDR1 and CDR2: MRHNA and SNTAGT. The CDR3: CASSDSIRAGAQKTYNEQFF. The CDR3 nucleotides read TGTGCCAGCAGTGACTCTATCAGGGCCGGGGCCCAGAAGACCTACAATGAGCAGTTCTTC.

The J gene is TRBJ1-3, the V gene TRBV18; D call uncertain. The CDR3 covers 15 residues. Germline CDR1 reads KGHSH; CDR2 reads LQKENI. The V end was cut by 0 bases, the J end by 0 bases, with 6 bases between. In DNA form, the CDR3 reads TGTGCCAGCTCACCACCAACGGACTCTGGAAACACCATATATTTT. The encoded protein is CASSPPTDSGNTIYF.

This chain links TRBV4-1 with TRBJ1-5; D might be TRBD1 (5 bases). The ends were cut back, 2 bases at V and 2 bases at J, with 13 bases in the middle. CDR1 MGHRA and CDR2 YSYEKL come from the germline V gene. The CDR3 totals 16 residues. DNA of the CDR3: TGCGCCAGCAGCCAAACGGGGGAGAGGGGCAATCAGCCCCAGCATTTT. Its translation: CASSQTGERGNQPQHF.

The J gene is TRBJ2-7, the V gene TRBV5-4; 9 bases agree with TRBD1. The CDR3 consists of 16 residues. Germline V lookup: CDR1 SGHNT, CDR2 YYREEE (reference sequence). The trim removed 4 bases at V and 1 base at J, leaving 9 bases unmatched. CDR3: CASSGTGGTRSYEQYF. CDR3 nucleotide sequence: TGTGCCAGCAGCGGAACAGGGGGCACCCGTTCCTACGAGCAGTACTTC. The full variable domain, completed using reference TRBV5-4 and TRBJ2-7, is ETGVTQSPTHLIKTRGQQVTLRCSSQSGHNTVSWYQQALGQGPQFIFQYYREEENGRGNFPPRFSGLQFPNYSSELNVNALELDDSALYLCASSGTGGTRSYEQYFGPGTRLTVT.

The V call is TRBV28, the J call TRBJ2-3, with 16 positions matching TRBD2. CDR3 length: 17 residues. V was clipped by 8 bases and J by 3 bases; unmatched bases: 8. Germline V gene lookup returns CDR1 MDHEN and CDR2 SYDVKM. CDR3 amino acids: CASPPGLAGGPTDTQYF. DNA of the CDR3: TGTGCCAGCCCTCCGGGACTAGCGGGGGGGCCGACAGATACGCAGTATTTT.

The V and J genes are TRBV18 and TRBJ1-5, with 8 bases fitting TRBD1. The CDR3 sequence is 16 residues long. The junction had 7 bases not matched to a gene; V was cut back by 3 bases and J by 3 bases. Germline V gene data show CDR1 as KGHSH and CDR2 as LQKENI. DNA for the CDR3: TGTGCCAGCTCACCTACCGGGACAGGCGCCAATCAGCCCCAGCATTTT. Its translation is CASSPTGTGANQPQHF.

This chain uses TRBV2 with TRBJ2-1; D could derive from TRBD1 or TRBD2 (5 bases each). Germline V lookup: CDR1 SNHLY, CDR2 FYNNEI. The CDR3 sequence is 16 residues long. The V gene lost 7 bases and the J gene lost 0 bases, with 16 bases spanning the gap. The CDR3 DNA follows: TGTGCCAGCAACCCCGGGACGGCTAGCTCCTACAATGAGCAGTTCTTC. Amino acids: CASNPGTASSYNEQFF.